Shown below are 27 T cell receptor beta chains from a single sample sequenced in a study of blood T cell repertoires in COVID-19. Sequencing used immunoSEQ multiplex PCR; TCRdb keeps in-frame clones, though not all of them. The sample has approximately 270,000 clones; around 88% are singletons. Source material: peripheral blood. Source of these receptors: a man older than 75 with acute or convalescent COVID-19.

V and J are TRBV4-3 and TRBJ2-3; D unresolved. V shed 2 bases and J shed 1 base, with 13 bases lying between them. Per the germline V gene, CDR1 is LGHNA and CDR2 is YSLEER. There are 16 residues in the CDR3. The DNA for the CDR3 is TGCGCCAGCAGCCAATGGTTGGGCCCAGGCACAGATACGCAGTATTTT. Protein: CASSQWLGPGTDTQYF.

The chain has TRBV18 and TRBJ2-2; D is uncertain. Trimming removed 0 bases from V and 4 bases from J, with 6 bases in between. This CDR3 region has 14 residues. Germline V gene lookup returns CDR1 KGHSH and CDR2 LQKENI. The CDR3, as DNA: TGTGCCAGCTCACCACCGGCCGCCACCGGGGAGCTGTTTTTT. It codes for CASSPPAATGELFF.

V gene TRBV19 combines with J gene TRBJ2-7; 14 bases line up with TRBD2. CDR3 size: 18 residues. Looked up from germline, CDR1 is LNHDA and CDR2 is SQIVND (reference sequence). The V gene end was trimmed by 5 bases and the J gene end by 0 bases; junction bases not matched to a gene: 9. The CDR3 sequence: CASSFRGLAGVYSYEQYF. The CDR3 region has the DNA TGTGCCAGTAGTTTCCGGGGACTAGCGGGAGTGTACTCCTACGAGCAGTACTTC.

The gene calls are TRBV5-6 and TRBJ2-3, with TRBD2 as a possible D gene (5 bases). V lost 4 bases, J lost 6 bases, and 15 bases lay in between. Germline V gene data show CDR1 as SGHDT and CDR2 as YYEEEE. The CDR3 sequence is 14 residues long. CDR3 nucleotide sequence: TGTGCCAGCAGCCGAGGCGGGTCATGGGATACGCAGTATTTT. It encodes CASSRGGSWDTQYF.

This chain joins TRBV11-3 and TRBJ2-1; 12 bases match TRBD2. V trimming: 2 bases; J trimming: 7 bases; junction bases outside the gene matches: 3. Looked up from germline, CDR1 is SGHNT and CDR2 is YENEEA. The CDR3 length is 15 residues. DNA of the CDR3: TGTGCCAGCAGCTTACGACTAGCGGGAGCAAATGAGCAGTTCTTC. Its translation is CASSLRLAGANEQFF. Drawing the rest from reference TRBV11-3 and TRBJ2-1, the complete variable domain is EAGVVQSPRYKIIEKKQPVAFWCNPISGHNTLYWYLQNLGQGPELLIRYENEEAVDDSQLPKDRFSAERLKGVDSTLKIQPAELGDSAVYLCASSLRLAGANEQFFGPGTRLTVL.

The genes are TRBV27 and TRBJ1-1; the match to TRBD1 covers 8 bases. Trimming removed 3 bases from V and 1 base from J; junction bases left unmatched: 4. The length of the CDR3 is 15 residues. Germline V lookup: CDR1 MNHEY, CDR2 SMNVEV (reference sequence). This chain's CDR3 is CASSFRDRKNTEAFF. The CDR3 nucleotides read TGTGCCAGCAGTTTCCGGGACAGGAAGAACACTGAAGCTTTCTTT.

V usage is TRBV29-1 and J usage is TRBJ1-1, with 11 nucleotides matching TRBD1. CDR1 SQVTM and CDR2 ANQGSEA come from the germline V gene. The CDR3 is 14 residues long. Germline trimming cut 5 bases from V and 7 bases from J; bases unmatched to any gene: 9. This chain's CDR3 is CSVIPGQGGVEAFF. CDR3 coding DNA: TGCAGCGTTATTCCGGGACAGGGGGGTGTTGAAGCTTTCTTT.

Comment on this clone: Other DNA sequences from this sample encode an identical CDR3 as well. This rearrangement joins TRBV5-1 to TRBJ2-1, with TRBD2 matching 9 bases. The CDR3 consists of 16 residues. The trim removed 0 bases at V and 3 bases at J, leaving 4 bases unmatched. In germline, CDR1 is SGHRS, CDR2 YFSETQ. Here the CDR3 DNA reads TGCGCCAGCAGCTTGGGGGGGACTAGCAGCTACAATGAGCAGTTCTTC. Protein: CASSLGGTSSYNEQFF.

V is TRBV28 and J is TRBJ1-2, with 10 bases that match TRBD1. CDR3 length: 16 amino acids. CDR1 is MDHEN and CDR2 is SYDVKM in the germline V gene. V was pared by 10 bases and J by 5 bases, with 16 bases of the junction left unmatched. The CDR3 DNA reads as TGTGCCACCTTAATCCCCCGGGACAGGGGCCGGTATGGCTACACCTTC. The encoded protein is CATLIPRDRGRYGYTF.

The chain links TRBV27 to TRBJ2-3, with D perhaps matching TRBD2 (6 bases). Germline lookup yields CDR1 MNHEY and CDR2 SMNVEV (reference sequence). The V end lost 3 bases, the J end lost 6 bases, and 16 bases lay between the germline ends. The CDR3 length is 15 residues. The CDR3 coding sequence is TGTGCCAGCAGTTTGGAGCGGGCGGCCATGGATACGCAGTATTTT. Translation gives CASSLERAAMDTQYF.

The J gene is TRBJ2-2, the V gene TRBV19; the match to TRBD1 covers 8 bases. In germline, CDR1 is LNHDA, CDR2 SQIVND (reference sequence). This CDR3 has 14 amino acids. Trimming at V came to 6 bases and at J to 6 bases, leaving 6 bases not matched to a gene. The CDR3 region is CASREQGAAGELFF. Here the CDR3 DNA reads TGTGCCAGTAGAGAGCAGGGGGCCGCCGGGGAGCTGTTTTTT. Full variable domain (rest looked up from reference TRBV19 and TRBJ2-2): DGGITQSPKYLFRKEGQNVTLSCEQNLNHDAMYWYRQDPGQGLRLIYYSQIVNDFQKGDIAEGYSVSREKKESFPLTVTSAQKNPTAFYLCASREQGAAGELFFGEGSRLTVL.

The chain has TRBV5-8 and TRBJ1-1; 8 bases match TRBD1. Germline CDR1 is SGHTS and CDR2 is YDEGEE. The CDR3 consists of 14 residues. The J segment lost 3 bases and the V segment lost 1 base, leaving 2 bases of the junction unmatched. CDR3 nucleotide sequence: TGTGCCAGCAGCTTGTACAGGGGGTACACTGAAGCTTTCTTT. Translation gives CASSLYRGYTEAFF. Filled out from reference TRBV5-8 and TRBJ1-1, the complete variable domain reads EAGVTQSPTHLIKTRGQQATLRCSPISGHTSVYWYQQALGLGLQFLLWYDEGEERNRGNFPPRFSGRQFPNYSSELNVNALELEDSALYLCASSLYRGYTEAFFGQGTRLTVV.

Notes on this clone: The same CDR3 also results from other DNA sequences found in this sample. The V gene is TRBV6-5, the J gene TRBJ1-6; perhaps TRBD1 as D (6 bases). The CDR3 runs 15 residues. Germline-derived CDR1 and CDR2 are MNHEY and SVGAGI. V dropped 0 bases and J dropped 7 bases, with 10 bases sitting between them. As DNA, the CDR3 is TGTGCCAGCAGTTACTCGAGCAGGGGCAATTCACCCCTCCACTTT. Its translation is CASSYSSRGNSPLHF.

V is TRBV5-1 and J is TRBJ2-3; tentatively, D is TRBD1 (6 bases). The CDR3 is made up of 14 amino acids. Trimming took 4 bases from V and 2 from J, leaving 11 bases between them. The germline gives CDR1 SGHRS, CDR2 YFSETQ. The CDR3 nucleotides are TGCGCCAGCAGCCTGGGACACATCACAGATACGCAGTATTTT. Its translation is CASSLGHITDTQYF. Combining the CDR3 with reference TRBV5-1 and TRBJ2-3 gives the whole variable domain KAGVTQTPRYLIKTRGQQVTLSCSPISGHRSVSWYQQTPGQGLQFLFEYFSETQRNKGNFPGRFSGRQFSNSRSEMNVSTLELGDSALYLCASSLGHITDTQYFGPGTRLTVL.

This clone was detected once. This sequence joins TRBV28 and TRBJ2-5; 9 nucleotides agree with TRBD1. This CDR3 is built from 17 residues. V shed 3 bases and J 5 bases; nucleotides not matched to a gene: 13. From germline, CDR1 is MDHEN and CDR2 SYDVKM. CDR3 nucleotide sequence: TGTGCCAGCAGTTTCCCCACCCCCGGGACAGGGAAGGAGACCCAGTACTTC. Its translation: CASSFPTPGTGKETQYF.

The chain combines TRBV28 with TRBJ1-1; 9 bases align to TRBD1. The V gene's germline CDR1 is MDHEN and CDR2 SYDVKM. This CDR3 comprises 11 residues. V lost 8 bases and J lost 12; bases outside the gene matches: 7. The CDR3 is CASHRGRAPFF. CDR3 sequence (DNA): TGTGCCAGCCACAGGGGGCGGGCGCCTTTCTTT.

The rearrangement uses TRBV5-1 and TRBJ1-2; the D is unclear. CDR3 size: 16 residues. The germline gives CDR1 SGHRS, CDR2 YFSETQ. Trimming shortened V by 3 bases and J by 2 bases, and 17 bases separated the two germline ends. As DNA, the CDR3 is TGCGCCAGCAGCTCGGAATTGTTGACAACCAACTATGGCTACACCTTC. As protein: CASSSELLTTNYGYTF.

V gene TRBV7-2 combines with J gene TRBJ2-5; 7 nucleotides agree with TRBD1. The V gene end was trimmed by 5 bases and the J gene end by 2 bases; junction bases not matched to a gene: 5. The CDR3 loop spans 14 amino acids. Germline V CDR1 and CDR2: SGHTA, FQGNSA. The CDR3 region has the DNA TGTGCCAGCAGCCGGGGACAGCTTCAAGAGACCCAGTACTTC. Its translation is CASSRGQLQETQYF.

The V call is TRBV4-2, the J call TRBJ2-1; a weak D match, TRBD1 (5 bases). The CDR3 covers 13 residues. Per the germline V gene, CDR1 is LGHNA and CDR2 is YNFKEQ. Trimming removed 3 bases at V and 15 bases at J, with 18 bases between. CDR3 sequence (DNA): TGTGCCAGCAGCCAGGGGCTTTCGGCTAACCGGTTCTTC. This gives the protein CASSQGLSANRFF.

The V call is TRBV11-3, the J call TRBJ2-1; 9 bases line up with TRBD1. Trimming at V came to 1 base and at J to 6 bases, leaving 10 bases not matched to a gene. The CDR3 is 17 residues long. Germline-derived CDR1 and CDR2 are SGHNT and YENEEA. The CDR3 sequence is CASSLGVTGGAGNEQFF. In nucleotides, the CDR3 is TGTGCCAGCAGCTTAGGCGTCACAGGGGGCGCGGGCAATGAGCAGTTCTTC.

The gene calls are TRBV14 and TRBJ1-4, with D uncertain. The V and J ends lost 3 bases and 5 bases respectively, with 7 bases between them. The CDR3 length is 13 residues. Germline assignment: CDR1 SGHDN and CDR2 FVKESK. The CDR3 bases are TGTGCCAGCAGCCAGTGGCAAAATGAAAAACTGTTTTTT. Translation gives CASSQWQNEKLFF.

Worth noting for this clone: At the DNA level, this CDR3 is encoded by other sequences in the same sample as well. The chain combines TRBV7-2 with TRBJ2-1, with TRBD2 as a possible D gene (6 bases). The V end lost 0 bases, the J end lost 2 bases, and 8 bases lay between the germline ends. Germline CDR1 and CDR2: SGHTA and FQGNSA. This CDR3 has 15 residues. For the CDR3, the DNA is TGTGCCAGCAGCTTAGCGGGGGGTACCTACAATGAGCAGTTCTTC. It encodes CASSLAGGTYNEQFF.

The chain employs TRBV9 and TRBJ1-3, with D perhaps TRBD1 (6 bases). V was cut by 0 bases and J by 5 bases, with 21 bases left in between. Germline CDR1 SGDLS, CDR2 YYNGEE. The CDR3 is 18 residues long. The CDR3 loop is CASSVGEGQFSFRNTIYF. CDR3 DNA: TGTGCCAGCAGCGTAGGGGAAGGACAGTTTAGCTTTAGAAACACCATATATTTT.

This chain connects TRBV5-1 to TRBJ2-7, with D perhaps TRBD2 (6 bases). Looked up from germline, CDR1 is SGHRS and CDR2 is YFSETQ. The CDR3 runs to 15 residues. V shed 0 bases and J shed 0 bases, with 10 bases lying between them. The CDR3 sequence: CASSLELGGSYEQYF. The CDR3 DNA reads as TGCGCCAGCAGCTTGGAGCTGGGAGGCTCCTACGAGCAGTACTTC.

This clone was seen only a few times. V gene TRBV6-2 or TRBV6-3 combines with J gene TRBJ1-5; perhaps TRBD1 as D (6 bases). With 5 bases removed from V and 5 bases from J, the gap between germline ends came to 13 bases. The CDR3 contains 14 residues. Germline CDR1 MNHEY, CDR2 SVGEGT. The CDR3 spells CASSPGQLYQPQHF. CDR3 DNA: TGTGCCAGCAGTCCAGGACAGCTCTATCAGCCCCAGCATTTT.

The rearrangement links TRBV4-1 to TRBJ1-5; D remains ambiguous. The V gene lost 4 bases and the J gene lost 5 bases, with 9 bases spanning the gap. The CDR3 contains 13 residues. CDR1 and CDR2 (germline): MGHRA, YSYEKL. The CDR3 DNA reads TGCGCCAGCAGCCTACGAAGCGATCAGCCCCAGCATTTT. Translated: CASSLRSDQPQHF.

The chain recombines TRBV19 with TRBJ1-5, with D uncertain. V shed 5 bases and J shed 4 bases, with 6 bases lying between them. The CDR3 length is 12 residues. CDR1 LNHDA and CDR2 SQIVND come from the germline V gene (reference sequence). The DNA for the CDR3 is TGTGCCAGTAGTCCAGTGAATCAGCCCCAGCATTTT. It translates to CASSPVNQPQHF.